These T cell receptor beta chains were read from a single sample in a study of persistence of HIV-infected CD4 T cells. Their antigen targets remain unknown. Clones were read by immunoSEQ multiplex PCR, and TCRdb kept only the in-frame ones, dropping some. Of about 48,000 clones listed, 70% to 80% were seen once; the top ten hold less than 3%. Sequenced material: CD4+ T cells sorted from PBMCs after approximately 19-hour stimulation, taken from a patient who received antiretroviral therapy. These receptors all come from an adult man with HIV who was CMV-seropositive. The CDR3 runs from the conserved cysteine through the conserved F or W. Each record gives: V gene, D gene, clone size, J gene, CDR3 protein, CDR3 DNA. A D gene is named only where the DNA matches it firmly. Some rows have no size entry. The others give once, few or many, or a class for an expanded clone.

TRBV10-2	.	once	TRBJ2-5	CASSVGGQETQYF	TGCGCCAGCTCAGTGGGGGGACAAGAGACCCAGTACTTC
TRBV27	.	.	TRBJ1-2	CASSLSGPLRGYTF	TGTGCCAGCAGTTTATCGGGACCCCTCCGGGGCTACACCTTC
TRBV2	.	.	TRBJ1-2	CASFGRIRGNGYTF	TGTGCCAGCTTTGGACGCATAAGGGGGAATGGCTACACCTTC
TRBV28	TRBD1	.	TRBJ2-7	CASRGQGESYEQYF	TGTGCCAGCAGGGGACAGGGGGAGTCCTACGAGCAGTACTTC
TRBV14	.	.	TRBJ1-2	CASSPPMYRLPDGYTF	TGTGCCAGCAGCCCACCCATGTACAGGCTGCCAGATGGCTACACCTTC
TRBV2	.	.	TRBJ1-2	CASREGKGPYGYTF	TGTGCCAGCAGAGAGGGGAAGGGCCCCTATGGCTACACCTTC
TRBV4-1	.	.	TRBJ2-1	CASSQPDGYNEQFF	TGCGCCAGCAGCCAACCTGACGGGTACAATGAGCAGTTCTTC
TRBV5-1	TRBD2	.	TRBJ2-1	CASRAGVESYNEQFF	TGCGCCAGCAGGGCGGGAGTGGAGTCCTACAATGAGCAGTTCTTC
TRBV27	TRBD1	.	TRBJ2-7	CASSLSPGQGAHEQYF	TGTGCCAGCAGTCTATCACCGGGACAGGGGGCTCACGAGCAGTACTTC
TRBV6-5	.	.	TRBJ1-6	CASKPDSFNSPLHF	TGTGCCAGCAAACCGGACAGTTTTAATTCACCCCTCCACTTT
TRBV19	TRBD1	.	TRBJ1-2	CASSIDGQGFYGYTF	TGTGCCAGTAGTATAGATGGACAGGGGTTTTATGGCTACACCTTC
TRBV7-3	TRBD2	medium-sized	TRBJ2-1	CASSLTSGSFNEQFF	TGTGCCAGCAGCTTGACTAGCGGGAGTTTCAATGAGCAGTTCTTC
TRBV3-1/TRBV3-2	.	.	TRBJ2-1	CASSPSTRGGLGYNEQFF	TGTGCCAGCAGCCCCTCTACACGCGGGGGCCTCGGCTACAATGAGCAGTTCTTC